A single T cell receptor beta chain is shown here with its context. The sample belongs to a study of blood T cell repertoires in COVID-19. About the study: The origin of the acute and convalescent COVID-19 samples was the United States, Italy and Spain.

Data came from immunoSEQ multiplex PCR; TCRdb stores just in-frame clones and leaves some out. This table has roughly 110,000 clones, approximately 80% appearing once. The CDR3 is 14 amino acids. CDR1 SEHNR and CDR2 FQNEAQ come from the germline V gene (reference sequence). With 1 base removed from V and 6 bases from J, the gap between germline ends came to 10 bases. The clonotype comes from a woman aged 35 to 49 with acute or convalescent COVID-19. Sequenced sample: peripheral blood. The chain recombines TRBV7-9 with TRBJ2-1; no definite D call. The CDR3, as DNA: TGTGCCAGCAGCTTAGGGCAGAACAGCAATGAGCAGTTCTTC. It is translated as CASSLGQNSNEQFF.